This T cell receptor (beta chain) was observed in a study of T-cell memory formation after mild COVID-19. General observations from the study: Cross-reactive memory seemingly joined, as some responding clones were found in pre-infection memory. Clones that contracted from day 15 to 85 were balanced CD4/CD8, while later expanders leaned CD4+.

Deletions cut 3 bases from V and 3 bases from J, with 9 bases between. The CDR3 totals 13 residues. Per the germline V gene, CDR1 is MNHEY and CDR2 is SVGAGI. This clonotype was seen only a few times. Its antigen remains unknown. TCRdb passed the 5' RACE reads through MiXCR, listing each CDR3 protein once. The profile shows more than 300,000 distinct CDR3 sequences, 12% to 15% of them singletons. This clonotype originated in a man younger than 30 who had mild COVID-19 (a few samples of this study predate the infection). Cell type and time point are not known. The chain combines TRBV6-5 with TRBJ2-7; TRBD1 is a possible D gene (6 bases). The sequencing input was PBMCs or a T cell subset sorted from them (not recorded which). The CDR3 region is CASSYLQGYEQYF. CDR3 bases: TGTGCCAGCAGTTATTTACAGGGCTACGAGCAGTACTTC.